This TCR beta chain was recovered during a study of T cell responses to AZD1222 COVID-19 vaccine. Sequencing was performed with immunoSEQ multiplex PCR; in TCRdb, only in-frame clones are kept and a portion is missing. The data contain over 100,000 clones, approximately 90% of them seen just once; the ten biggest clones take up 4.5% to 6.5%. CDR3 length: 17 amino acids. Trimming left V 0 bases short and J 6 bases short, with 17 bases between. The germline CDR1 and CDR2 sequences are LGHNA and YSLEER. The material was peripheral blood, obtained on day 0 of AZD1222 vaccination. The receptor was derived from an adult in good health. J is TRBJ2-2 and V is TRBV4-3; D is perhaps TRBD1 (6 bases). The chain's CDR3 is CASSQEIGGGFSGELFF. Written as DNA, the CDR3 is TGCGCCAGCAGCCAAGAGATTGGGGGCGGGTTTTCCGGGGAGCTGTTTTTT.